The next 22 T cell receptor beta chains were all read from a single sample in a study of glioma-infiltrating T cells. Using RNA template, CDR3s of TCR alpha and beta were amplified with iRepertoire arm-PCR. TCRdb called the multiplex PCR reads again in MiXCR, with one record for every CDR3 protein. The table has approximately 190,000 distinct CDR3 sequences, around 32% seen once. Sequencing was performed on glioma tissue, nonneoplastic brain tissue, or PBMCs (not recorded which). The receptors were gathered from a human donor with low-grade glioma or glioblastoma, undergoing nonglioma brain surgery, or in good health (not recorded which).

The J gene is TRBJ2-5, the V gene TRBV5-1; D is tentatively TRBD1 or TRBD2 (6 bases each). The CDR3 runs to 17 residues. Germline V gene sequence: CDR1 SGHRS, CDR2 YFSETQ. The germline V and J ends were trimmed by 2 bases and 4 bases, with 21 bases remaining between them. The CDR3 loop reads CASSFLLRGGGGETQYF. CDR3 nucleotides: TGCGCCAGCAGCTTTCTCCTCCGGGGCGGAGGGGGAGAGACCCAGTACTTC. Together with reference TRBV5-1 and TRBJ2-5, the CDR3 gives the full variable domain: KAGVTQTPRYLIKTRGQQVTLSCSPISGHRSVSWYQQTPGQGLQFLFEYFSETQRNKGNFPGRFSGRQFSNSRSEMNVSTLELGDSALYLCASSFLLRGGGGETQYFGPGTRLLVL.

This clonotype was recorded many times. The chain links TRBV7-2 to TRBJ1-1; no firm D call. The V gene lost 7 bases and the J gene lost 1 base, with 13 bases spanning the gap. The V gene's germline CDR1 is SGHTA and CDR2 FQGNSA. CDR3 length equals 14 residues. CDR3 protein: CASNPNWPNTEAFF. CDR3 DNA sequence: TGTGCCAGCAACCCGAACTGGCCGAACACTGAAGCTTTCTTT.

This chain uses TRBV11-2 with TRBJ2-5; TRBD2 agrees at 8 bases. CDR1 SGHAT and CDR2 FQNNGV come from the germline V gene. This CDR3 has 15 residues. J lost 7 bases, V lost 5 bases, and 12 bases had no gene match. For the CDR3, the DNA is TGTGCCAGCAGCATTCATAGCGGGATCGGAGCGACCCAGTACTTC. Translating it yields CASSIHSGIGATQYF.

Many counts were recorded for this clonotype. The CDR3 reads CSATGSGQVAYEQYF. CDR3 DNA: TGCAGTGCAACCGGCTCGGGTCAGGTAGCCTACGAGCAGTACTTC. The chain has TRBV20-1 and TRBJ2-7; D uncertain. Germline V gene data show CDR1 as DFQATT and CDR2 as SNEGSKA (reference sequence). The CDR3 runs to 15 residues. Trimming removed 6 bases at V and 2 bases at J, with 20 bases between.

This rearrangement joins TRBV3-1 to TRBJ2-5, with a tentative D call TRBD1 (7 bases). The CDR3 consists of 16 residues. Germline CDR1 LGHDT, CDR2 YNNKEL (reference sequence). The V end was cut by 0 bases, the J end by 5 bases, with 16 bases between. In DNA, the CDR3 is TGTGCCAGCAGCCAAGACTCGGCAGGGGGGAGGGAGACCCAGTACTTC. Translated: CASSQDSAGGRETQYF.

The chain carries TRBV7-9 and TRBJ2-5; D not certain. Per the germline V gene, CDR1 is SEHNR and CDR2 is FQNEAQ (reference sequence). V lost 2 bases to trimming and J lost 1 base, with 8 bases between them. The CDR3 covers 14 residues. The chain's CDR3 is CASSLIPVQETQYF. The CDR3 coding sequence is TGTGCCAGCAGCTTAATACCAGTCCAAGAGACCCAGTACTTC.

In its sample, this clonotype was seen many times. The CDR3 DNA follows: TGCAGCGTTTTCGGGACTAGCGGGAGAGGGGACACAGATACGCAGTATTTT. It yields the protein CSVFGTSGRGDTDTQYF. The V gene is TRBV29-1, the J gene TRBJ2-3; TRBD2 matches 14 bases. Per the germline V gene, CDR1 is SQVTM and CDR2 is ANQGSEA. The CDR3 covers 17 residues. Unmatched junction bases numbered 9, after V lost 5 bases and J lost 2 bases.

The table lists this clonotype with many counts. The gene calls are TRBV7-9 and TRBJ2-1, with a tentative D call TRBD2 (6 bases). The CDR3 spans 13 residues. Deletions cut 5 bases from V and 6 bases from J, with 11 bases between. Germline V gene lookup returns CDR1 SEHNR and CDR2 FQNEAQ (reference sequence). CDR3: CASSPTTSNEQFF. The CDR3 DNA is TGTGCCAGCAGCCCAACGACTAGCAATGAGCAGTTCTTC.

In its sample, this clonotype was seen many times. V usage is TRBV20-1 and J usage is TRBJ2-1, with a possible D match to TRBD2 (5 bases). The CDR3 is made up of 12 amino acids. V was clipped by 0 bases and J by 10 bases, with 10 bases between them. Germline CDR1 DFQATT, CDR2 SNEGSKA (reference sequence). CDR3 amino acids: CSARDFGLEQFF. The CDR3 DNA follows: TGCAGTGCTAGAGATTTCGGACTCGAGCAGTTCTTC.

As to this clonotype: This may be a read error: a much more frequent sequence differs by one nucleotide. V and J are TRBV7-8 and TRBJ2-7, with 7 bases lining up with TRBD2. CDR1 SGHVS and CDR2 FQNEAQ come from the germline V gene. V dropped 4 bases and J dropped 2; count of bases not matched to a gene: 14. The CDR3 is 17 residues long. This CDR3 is CASSSVPAGWTTYEQYF. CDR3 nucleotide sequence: TGTGCCAGCAGCTCCGTACCAGCGGGATGGACCACCTACGAGCAGTACTTC.

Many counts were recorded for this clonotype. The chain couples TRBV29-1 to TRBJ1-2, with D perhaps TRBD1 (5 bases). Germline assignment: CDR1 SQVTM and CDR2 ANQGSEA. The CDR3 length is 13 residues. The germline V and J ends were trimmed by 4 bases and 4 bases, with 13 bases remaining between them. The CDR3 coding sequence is TGCAGCGTTGCCCTAACAGGAACCTATGGCTACACCTTC. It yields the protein CSVALTGTYGYTF.

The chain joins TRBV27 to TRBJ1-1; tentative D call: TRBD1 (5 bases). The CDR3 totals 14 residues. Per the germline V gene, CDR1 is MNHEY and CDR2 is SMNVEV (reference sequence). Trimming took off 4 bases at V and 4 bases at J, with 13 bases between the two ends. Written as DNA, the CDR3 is TGTGCCAGCAGTTCAACGGCCGGGGGCACTGAAGCTTTCTTT. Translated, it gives CASSSTAGGTEAFF.

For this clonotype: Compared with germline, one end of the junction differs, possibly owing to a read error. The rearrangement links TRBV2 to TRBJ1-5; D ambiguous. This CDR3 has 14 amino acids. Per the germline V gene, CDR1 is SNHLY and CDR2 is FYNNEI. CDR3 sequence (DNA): TGTTCCAGCCGCCCCGACCGCTTCCCTCAGCCCCAGCATTTT. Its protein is CSSRPDRFPQPQHF.

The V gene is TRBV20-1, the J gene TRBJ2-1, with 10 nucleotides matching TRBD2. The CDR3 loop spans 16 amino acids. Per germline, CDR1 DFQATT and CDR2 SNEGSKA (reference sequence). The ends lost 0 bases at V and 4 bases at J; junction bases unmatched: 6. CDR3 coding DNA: TGCAGTGCTAGAGATAGCGCTAGCGGGAGATACAATGAGCAGTTCTTC. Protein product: CSARDSASGRYNEQFF.

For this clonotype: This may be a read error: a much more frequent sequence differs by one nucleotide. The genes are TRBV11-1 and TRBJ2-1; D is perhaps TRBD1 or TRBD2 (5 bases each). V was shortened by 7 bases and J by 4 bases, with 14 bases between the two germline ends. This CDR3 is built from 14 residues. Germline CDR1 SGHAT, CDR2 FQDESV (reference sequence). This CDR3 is CASTPRDRYNEQFF. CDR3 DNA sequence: TGTGCCAGCACGCCGAGGGACCGGTACAATGAGCAGTTCTTC.

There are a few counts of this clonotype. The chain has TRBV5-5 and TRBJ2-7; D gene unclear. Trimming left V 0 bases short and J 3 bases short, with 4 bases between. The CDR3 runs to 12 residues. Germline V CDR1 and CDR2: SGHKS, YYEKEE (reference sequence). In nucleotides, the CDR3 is TGTGCCAGCAGCTTGGTTTACTACGAGCAGTACTTC. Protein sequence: CASSLVYYEQYF. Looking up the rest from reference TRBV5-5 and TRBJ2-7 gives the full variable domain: DAGVTQSPTHLIKTRGQQVTLRCSPISGHKSVSWYQQVLGQGPQFIFQYYEKEERGRGNFPDRFSARQFPNYSSELNVNALLLGDSALYLCASSLVYYEQYFGPGTRLTVT.

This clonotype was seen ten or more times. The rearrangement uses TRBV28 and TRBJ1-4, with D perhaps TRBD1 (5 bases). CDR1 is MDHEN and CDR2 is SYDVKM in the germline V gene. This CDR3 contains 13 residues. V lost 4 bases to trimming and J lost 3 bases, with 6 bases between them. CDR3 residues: CASSWGANEKLFF. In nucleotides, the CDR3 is TGTGCCAGCAGTTGGGGGGCTAATGAAAAACTGTTTTTT.

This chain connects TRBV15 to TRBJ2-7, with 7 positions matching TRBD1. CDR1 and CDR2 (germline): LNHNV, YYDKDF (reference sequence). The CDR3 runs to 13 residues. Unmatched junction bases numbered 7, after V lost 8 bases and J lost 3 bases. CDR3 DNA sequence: TGTGCCACCTTTAGGACAGGAAGCTACGAGCAGTACTTC. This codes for CATFRTGSYEQYF. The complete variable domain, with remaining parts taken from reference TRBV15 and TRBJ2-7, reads DAMVIQNPRYQVTQFGKPVTLSCSQTLNHNVMYWYQQKSSQAPKLLFHYYDKDFNNEADTPDNFQSRRPNTSFCFLDIRSPGLGDTAMYLCATFRTGSYEQYFGPGTRLTVT.

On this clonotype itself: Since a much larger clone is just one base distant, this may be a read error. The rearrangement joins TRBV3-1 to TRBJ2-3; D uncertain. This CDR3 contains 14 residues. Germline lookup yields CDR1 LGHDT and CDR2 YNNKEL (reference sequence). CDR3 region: CASSQDRRDDKQYF. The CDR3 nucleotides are TGTGCCAGCAGCCAAGATAGAAGGGATGATAAGCAGTATTTT.

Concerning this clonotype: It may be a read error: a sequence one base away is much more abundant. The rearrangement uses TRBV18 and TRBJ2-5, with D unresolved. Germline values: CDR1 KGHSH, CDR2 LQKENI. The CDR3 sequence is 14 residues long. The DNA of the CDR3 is TGTGCCAGCTCATCACCATTGGAAGGCGGGACCCAGTACTTC. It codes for CASSSPLEGGTQYF.

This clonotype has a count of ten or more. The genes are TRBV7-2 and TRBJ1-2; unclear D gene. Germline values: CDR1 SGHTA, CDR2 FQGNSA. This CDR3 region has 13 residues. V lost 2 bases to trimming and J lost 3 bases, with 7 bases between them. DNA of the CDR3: TGTGCCAGCAGCTTACACCGGGACTATGGCTACACCTTC. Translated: CASSLHRDYGYTF.

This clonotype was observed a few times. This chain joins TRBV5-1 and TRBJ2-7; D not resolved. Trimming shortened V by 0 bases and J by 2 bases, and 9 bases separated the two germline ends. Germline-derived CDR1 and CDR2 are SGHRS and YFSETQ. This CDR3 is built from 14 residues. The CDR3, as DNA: TGCGCCAGCAGCTTGGACGTCCAAACCTACGAGCAGTACTTC. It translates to CASSLDVQTYEQYF.